The rows below give T cell receptor beta chains drawn from one sample of a study of shared clonotypes between healthy human individuals. Clones were sequenced by immunoSEQ multiplex PCR, and TCRdb holds only the in-frame ones, with some missing. The sample consists of about 2.1 million clones, 93% of them appearing once. The sample comprised naive CD8+ T cells from PBMCs. Receptors were obtained from a young man in good health. Some clones in this sample may be carry-over from other donors' samples. Both conserved end residues are part of each CDR3. The D gene is left open where the match is weak. Clone size is stated in some rows and not others, as once, few, many or a class when expanded.

clone_size | j_call | v_call | d_call | cdr3_aa | cdr3_nt
NA | TRBJ1-1 | TRBV4-1 | TRBD1 | CASSYLGTEDTEAFF | TGCGCCAGCAGCTATCTTGGGACAGAGGACACTGAAGCTTTCTTT
NA | TRBJ2-1 | TRBV7-9 | NA | CASSLESRAPYNEQFF | TGTGCCAGCAGCTTAGAATCGAGGGCGCCGTACAATGAGCAGTTCTTC
NA | TRBJ1-1 | TRBV4-3 | TRBD1 | CASSQATGRSTEAFF | TGCGCCAGCAGCCAAGCGACAGGGAGGAGTACTGAAGCTTTCTTT
NA | TRBJ2-7 | TRBV13 | NA | CASGQGSEQYF | TGTGCCAGCGGTCAGGGAAGCGAGCAGTACTTC
NA | TRBJ2-4 | TRBV9 | TRBD2 | CASSVGLAGGSAKNIQYF | TGTGCCAGCAGCGTCGGACTAGCGGGAGGGTCGGCCAAAAACATTCAGTACTTC
NA | TRBJ2-7 | TRBV7-9 | TRBD1 | CASGTALAEQYF | TGTGCCAGCGGGACAGCCCTCGCCGAGCAGTACTTC
NA | TRBJ1-2 | TRBV11-1 | NA | CASSPDSNYGYTF | TGTGCCAGCAGCCCGGACAGCAACTATGGCTACACCTTC
NA | TRBJ1-5 | TRBV19 | NA | CASSKPRDSNQPQHF | TGTGCCAGTAGTAAGCCCCGGGATAGCAATCAGCCCCAGCATTTT
NA | TRBJ2-7 | TRBV4-1 | NA | CASSQGPLEQYF | TGCGCCAGCAGCCAGGGACCCCTCGAGCAGTACTTC
NA | TRBJ2-5 | TRBV11-2 | TRBD2 | CASSLGAGGGETQYF | TGTGCCAGCAGCTTAGGCGCGGGAGGGGGGGAGACCCAGTACTTC
NA | TRBJ2-3 | TRBV27 | NA | CASSLGTSPDTQYF | TGTGCCAGCAGTTTGGGGACCTCCCCAGATACGCAGTATTTT
NA | TRBJ2-1 | TRBV4-2 | NA | CASSQVNIENNEQFF | TGTGCCAGCAGCCAAGTTAATATAGAAAACAATGAGCAGTTCTTC
NA | TRBJ2-2 | TRBV5-1 | TRBD2 | CASSLRTSGRNTGELFF | TGCGCCAGCAGCTTACGGACTAGCGGGAGAAACACCGGGGAGCTGTTTTTT
NA | TRBJ1-5 | TRBV28 | TRBD1 | CASSPDREVQPQHF | TGTGCCAGCAGCCCCGACAGGGAGGTTCAGCCCCAGCATTTT
NA | TRBJ2-5 | TRBV6-5 | NA | CASRWGGQHSYF | TGTGCCAGCAGATGGGGTGGGCAGCATTCGTACTTC
NA | TRBJ2-7 | TRBV7-9 | NA | CASSQGPQTYEQYF | TGTGCCAGCAGCCAAGGACCTCAGACCTACGAGCAGTACTTC
NA | TRBJ2-7 | TRBV11-2 | NA | CASSIDPSAYEQYF | TGTGCCAGCAGCATAGATCCATCAGCCTACGAGCAGTACTTC
once | TRBJ1-3 | TRBV9 | TRBD1 | CASSRTGAGNTIYF | TGTGCCAGCAGCCGGACAGGGGCTGGAAACACCATATATTTT
NA | TRBJ2-7 | TRBV14 | TRBD2 | CASSPRDYSYEQYF | TGTGCCAGCAGCCCCCGGGACTACTCCTACGAGCAGTACTTC
NA | TRBJ2-5 | TRBV7-9 | TRBD2 | CASSLGAGLAGVETQYF | TGTGCCAGCAGCTTAGGGGCGGGACTAGCGGGAGTAGAGACCCAGTACTTC